This entry concerns a single T cell receptor beta chain. The sample originates from a study of blood T cell repertoires in COVID-19. Study details: The study drew acute and convalescent COVID-19 samples from the United States, Italy and Spain.

Participants had their cohort set by participant-reported clinical history. Symptom resolution, clearance, or two negative PCRs marked donors in Cohort 3 as recovered. Only in-frame clones appear in the TCRdb table, and some are missing; sequencing was by immunoSEQ multiplex PCR. The profile covers more than 350,000 clones, with approximately 92% appearing a single time and more than 0.8% taken by the ten largest. The germline gives CDR1 SEHNR, CDR2 FQNEAQ (reference sequence). Trimming stripped 6 bases from V and 1 base from J, with 14 bases between. This CDR3 comprises 15 residues. Specimen: PBMCs or T cells enriched from blood (not recorded which). The chain uses TRBV7-9 and TRBJ2-3; maybe TRBD2 (7 bases). The source of this sequence is a man between 18 and 29 years old who had recovered from COVID-19. In DNA, the CDR3 is TGTGCCAGCAGTCAGAGGGGGGGTGGCACAGATACGCAGTATTTT. Translation: CASSQRGGGTDTQYF.